This section outlines one T cell receptor beta chain sequence together with its context. What it binds is unknown. The data are from a study of radiation and T cells in renal cell carcinoma. Study-level results: From baseline, blood top tumor clonotypes peaked at 2 weeks post-radiation.

Germline values: CDR1 MNHEY, CDR2 SVGAGI. V dropped 2 bases and J dropped 7; count of bases not matched to a gene: 9. The length of the CDR3 is 16 residues. Profiled with immunoSEQ multiplex PCR; TCRdb holds only in-frame clones, not every one. The sample gives fewer than 45,000 clones, roughly four fifths of which show up once; 25% to 30% is in the top ten. The time point was: blood 4 weeks post-SBRT, at nephrectomy. Treatment reported: 15 Gy SBRT to primary tumor, nephrectomy 4 weeks later. Nephrectomy followed 15 Gy stereotactic body radiation by 4 weeks. The tumor was a clear cell renal cell carcinoma.

This material consisted of blood, taken from a patient whose treatment included radiotherapy and nephrectomy. This chain links TRBV6-5 with TRBJ2-3, with 10 bases lining up with TRBD2. This TCR was sampled from a woman between 65 and 79 years old with renal cell carcinoma. CDR3 DNA: TGTGCCAGCAGTTACGGGCTAGCGGGGGATAGATATACGCAGTATTTT. This sequence encodes CASSYGLAGDRYTQYF.